The rows below give T cell receptor beta chains drawn from one sample of a study of cytomegalovirus exposure and HLA in healthy donors. Sequencing was performed with immunoSEQ multiplex PCR; in TCRdb, only in-frame clones are kept and a portion is missing. The table records approximately 200,000 clones, over 60% of them present only once. Material for sequencing was PBMCs. Receptors were obtained from a man aged 18 to 29 in good health and CMV-seronegative. Each CDR3 is given with its conserved first and last residue. The order of the fields is V gene, CDR3 length, J gene, CDR3 protein.

TRBV20-1	11	TRBJ2-7	CSAEAGYEQYF
TRBV10-3	12	TRBJ1-5	CATATGPQPQHF
TRBV6-5	14	TRBJ2-7	CASREVRGNYEQYF
TRBV7-8	13	TRBJ2-3	CAKGDPSTDTQYF
TRBV5-4	11	TRBJ1-1	CASSLDSEAFF
TRBV14	16	TRBJ1-2	CASSQDTRALQYGYTF
TRBV6-1	15	TRBJ1-4	CASSESPLQGEKLFF
TRBV6-4	15	TRBJ2-2	CASSEGPGKAGELFF
TRBV11-3	15	TRBJ2-7	CASSLDGGNQYEQYF
TRBV14	16	TRBJ1-3	CASSRRQGYSGNTIYF
TRBV29-1	19	TRBJ2-1	CSVGDTGTGKGLPLNEQFF
TRBV19	15	TRBJ2-7	CASSPDRGFSYEQYF
TRBV4-3	15	TRBJ2-1	CASSQGTSGRNEQFF